This T cell receptor beta chain was captured by sequencing in a study of CD8+ T cells in alopecia areata. Note on this clone: What it binds is unknown.

Study-level points and caveats: Between patients, shared TCR sequences were less clear than in mice. This was possibly due in part to HLA diversity in the patient population.

CDR3 length: 15 residues. With 10 bases removed from V and 10 bases from J, the gap between germline ends came to 23 bases. Germline V gene data show CDR1 as LNHDA and CDR2 as SQIVND (reference sequence). As the sequencing template, cDNA was produced by extracting RNA and reverse transcribing it. Profiled with immunoSEQ multiplex PCR; TCRdb holds only in-frame clones, not every one. The sample carries some 110,000 clones, 50% to 75% recorded once. Sample treatment: oral pan-JAK inhibitor, 5-10 mg twice daily. This material consisted of CD8+ T cells sorted from blood, taken at week 24, from a patient treated with tofacitinib. This chain links TRBV19 with TRBJ1-6; no clear D. The sequence was collected from a human donor with alopecia areata. CDR3 in amino acids: CATKIDPGPLSPLHF. CDR3 nucleotides: TGTGCCACCAAAATTGACCCGGGCCCTTTGTCACCCCTCCACTTT.